This TCR beta chain was identified in a study of T cells after posttransplantation cyclophosphamide. Sequenced by immunoSEQ multiplex PCR; TCRdb stores in-frame clones only, minus some. The profile shows more than 30,000 clones, 80% to 95% of them singletons. CDR1 is ENHRY and CDR2 is SYGVKD in the germline V gene. V trimming: 7 bases; J trimming: 2 bases; junction bases outside the gene matches: 4. This CDR3 is 13 amino acids long. Cells defined as naive were viable CD3+CD4+ or CD3+CD8+ and CCR7+CD45RA+CD45RO-CD95-CD27+CD28+. The source of this sequence is a woman aged 55-70 years in good health, CMV-negative, and a related stem cell transplant donor. This chain uses TRBV10-3 with TRBJ1-2; 7 bases are a match to TRBD1. The sequenced material came from naive CD4+ T cells sorted from PBMCs. CDR3: CAIKGRGNYGYTF. CDR3 sequence (DNA): TGTGCCATCAAGGGCAGGGGGAACTATGGCTACACCTTC.